Sequencing of this T cell receptor (beta chain) was carried out in a study of cytomegalovirus exposure and HLA in healthy donors. Background on the study: Prior work identified about 120 million unique TCR beta sequences in roughly 180 million T cells. Findings and limits, study-wide: Earlier findings revealed that most TCR beta V segments proved productive either about 87% or about 30% of the time. In a later analysis, a missense DCLRE1C variant was linked to TCR beta V- and J-gene trimming. Further analysis, carried out later, found HLA-associated TCR beta chains more clonally expanded than equally common other chains.

This clone has just a few counts. Its cognate antigen is unknown. V shed 1 base, J shed 4 bases, and the junction held 9 bases outside the gene matches. The CDR3 is made up of 15 amino acids. Germline V gene lookup returns CDR1 SQVTM and CDR2 ANQGSEA. The PCR had 60 Vbeta and 13 Jbeta primers. Using immunoSEQ multiplex PCR, the repertoire was profiled, and TCRdb retains in-frame clones only, with some absent. The data hold about 190,000 clones, with approximately 84% observed a single time. The TCR sequence derives from a woman between 25 and 40 years old in good health and CMV-seropositive. Source material: PBMCs. The V call is TRBV29-1, the J call TRBJ2-5; 7 nucleotides line up with TRBD2. CDR3 region: CSVEVAGVLAETQYF. CDR3 in DNA: TGCAGCGTTGAAGTGGCGGGAGTTTTGGCAGAGACCCAGTACTTC.